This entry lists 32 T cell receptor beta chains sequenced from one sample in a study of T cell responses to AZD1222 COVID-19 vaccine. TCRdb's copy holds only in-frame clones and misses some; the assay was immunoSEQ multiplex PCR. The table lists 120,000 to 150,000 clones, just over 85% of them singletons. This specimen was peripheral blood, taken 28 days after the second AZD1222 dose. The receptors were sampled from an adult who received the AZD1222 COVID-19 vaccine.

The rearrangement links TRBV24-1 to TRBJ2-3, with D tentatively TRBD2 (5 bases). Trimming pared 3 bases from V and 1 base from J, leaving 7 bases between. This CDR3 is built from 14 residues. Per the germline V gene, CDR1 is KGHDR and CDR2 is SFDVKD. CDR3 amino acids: CATSDRTGTDTQYF. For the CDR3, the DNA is TGTGCCACCAGTGATAGGACTGGCACAGATACGCAGTATTTT.

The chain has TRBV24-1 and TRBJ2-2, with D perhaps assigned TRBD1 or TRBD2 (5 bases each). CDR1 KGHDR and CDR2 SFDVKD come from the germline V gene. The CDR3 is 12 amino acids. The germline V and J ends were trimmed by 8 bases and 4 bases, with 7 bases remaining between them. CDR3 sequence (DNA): TGTGCCACCAAGGGGAGCACCGGGGAGCTGTTTTTT. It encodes CATKGSTGELFF.

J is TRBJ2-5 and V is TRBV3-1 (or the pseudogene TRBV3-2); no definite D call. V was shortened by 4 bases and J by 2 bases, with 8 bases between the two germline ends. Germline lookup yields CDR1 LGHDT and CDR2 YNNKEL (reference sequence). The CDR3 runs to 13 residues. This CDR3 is CASSRGWQETQYF. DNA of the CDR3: TGTGCCAGCAGCCGGGGTTGGCAAGAGACCCAGTACTTC.

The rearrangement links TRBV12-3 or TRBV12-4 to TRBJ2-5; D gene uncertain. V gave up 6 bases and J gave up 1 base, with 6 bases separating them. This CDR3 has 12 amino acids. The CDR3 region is CASSAAQETQYF. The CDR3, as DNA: TGTGCCAGCAGCGCAGCCCAAGAGACCCAGTACTTC.

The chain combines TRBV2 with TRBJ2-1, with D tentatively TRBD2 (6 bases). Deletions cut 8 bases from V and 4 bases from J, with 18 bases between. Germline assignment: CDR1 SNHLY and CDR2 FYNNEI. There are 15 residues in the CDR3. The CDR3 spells CASHLEEGPYNEQFF. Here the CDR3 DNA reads TGTGCCAGCCACCTCGAGGAGGGACCTTACAATGAGCAGTTCTTC.

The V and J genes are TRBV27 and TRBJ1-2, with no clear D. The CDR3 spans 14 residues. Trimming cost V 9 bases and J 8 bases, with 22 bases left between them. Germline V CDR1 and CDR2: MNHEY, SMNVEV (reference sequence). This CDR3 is CASGVGSHLRGYTF. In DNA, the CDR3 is TGTGCCAGTGGCGTTGGCTCACATCTCCGGGGCTACACCTTC.

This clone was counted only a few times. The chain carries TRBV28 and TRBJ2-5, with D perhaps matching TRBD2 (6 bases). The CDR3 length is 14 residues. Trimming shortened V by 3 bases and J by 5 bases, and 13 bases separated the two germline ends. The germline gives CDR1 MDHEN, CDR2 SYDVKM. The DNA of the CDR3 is TGTGCCAGCAGTTTTGGGGGAGGTGGGGAGACCCAGTACTTC. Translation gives CASSFGGGGETQYF.

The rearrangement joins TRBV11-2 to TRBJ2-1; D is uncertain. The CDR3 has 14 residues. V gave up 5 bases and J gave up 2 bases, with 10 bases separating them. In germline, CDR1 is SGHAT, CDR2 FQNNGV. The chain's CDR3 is CASSPSGPYNEQFF. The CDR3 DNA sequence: TGTGCCAGCAGCCCCTCCGGGCCCTACAATGAGCAGTTCTTC.

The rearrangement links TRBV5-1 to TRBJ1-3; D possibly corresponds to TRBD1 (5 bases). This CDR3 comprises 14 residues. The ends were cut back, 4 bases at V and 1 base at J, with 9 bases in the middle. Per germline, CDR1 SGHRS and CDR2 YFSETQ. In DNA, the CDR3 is TGCGCCAGCAGCCCTGGGGGTTCTGGAAACACCATATATTTT. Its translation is CASSPGGSGNTIYF.

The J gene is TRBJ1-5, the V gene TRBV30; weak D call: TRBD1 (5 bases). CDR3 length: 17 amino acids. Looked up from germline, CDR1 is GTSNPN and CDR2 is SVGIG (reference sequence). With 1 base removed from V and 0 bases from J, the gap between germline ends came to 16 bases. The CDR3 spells CAWSEGLDTYSNQPQHF. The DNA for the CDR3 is TGTGCCTGGAGTGAGGGCTTGGACACGTATAGCAATCAGCCCCAGCATTTT.

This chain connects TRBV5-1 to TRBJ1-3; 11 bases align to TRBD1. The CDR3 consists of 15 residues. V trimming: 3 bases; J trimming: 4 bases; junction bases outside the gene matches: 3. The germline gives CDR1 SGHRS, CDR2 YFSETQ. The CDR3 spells CASSSDRGQGNTIYF. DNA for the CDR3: TGCGCCAGCAGCTCGGACAGGGGGCAAGGAAACACCATATATTTT. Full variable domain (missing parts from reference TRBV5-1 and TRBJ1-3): KAGVTQTPRYLIKTRGQQVTLSCSPISGHRSVSWYQQTPGQGLQFLFEYFSETQRNKGNFPGRFSGRQFSNSRSEMNVSTLELGDSALYLCASSSDRGQGNTIYFGEGSWLTVV.

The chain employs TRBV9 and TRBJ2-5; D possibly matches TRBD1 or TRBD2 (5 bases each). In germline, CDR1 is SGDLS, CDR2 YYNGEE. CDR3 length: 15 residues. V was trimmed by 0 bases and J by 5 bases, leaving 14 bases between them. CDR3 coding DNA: TGTGCCAGCAGCGTAGGAGAGGGGAGATGGGAGACCCAGTACTTC. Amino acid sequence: CASSVGEGRWETQYF.

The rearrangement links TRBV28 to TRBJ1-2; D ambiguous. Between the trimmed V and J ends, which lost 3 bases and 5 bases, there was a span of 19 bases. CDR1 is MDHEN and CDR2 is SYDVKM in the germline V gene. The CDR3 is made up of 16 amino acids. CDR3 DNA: TGTGCCAGCAGTTTCCCCGCGGGCGGGTCTGGGTATGGCTACACCTTC. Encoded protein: CASSFPAGGSGYGYTF.

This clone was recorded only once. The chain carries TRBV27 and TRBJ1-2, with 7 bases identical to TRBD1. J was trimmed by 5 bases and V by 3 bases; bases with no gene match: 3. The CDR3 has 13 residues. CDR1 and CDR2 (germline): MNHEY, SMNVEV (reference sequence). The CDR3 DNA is TGTGCCAGCAGTTTCCCAGGGGGGTATGGCTACACCTTC. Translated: CASSFPGGYGYTF.

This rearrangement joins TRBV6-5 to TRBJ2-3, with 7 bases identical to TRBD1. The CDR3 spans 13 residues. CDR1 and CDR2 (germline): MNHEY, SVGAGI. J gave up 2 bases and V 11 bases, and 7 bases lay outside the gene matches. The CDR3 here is CAARDSYTDTQYF. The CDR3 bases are TGTGCCGCCCGGGACAGTTACACAGATACGCAGTATTTT.

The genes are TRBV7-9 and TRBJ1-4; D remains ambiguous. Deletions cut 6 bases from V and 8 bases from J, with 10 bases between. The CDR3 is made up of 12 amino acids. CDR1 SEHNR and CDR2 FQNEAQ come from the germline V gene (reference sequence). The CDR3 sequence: CASRKMGEKLFF. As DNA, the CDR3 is TGTGCCAGCAGAAAAATGGGGGAAAAACTGTTTTTT.

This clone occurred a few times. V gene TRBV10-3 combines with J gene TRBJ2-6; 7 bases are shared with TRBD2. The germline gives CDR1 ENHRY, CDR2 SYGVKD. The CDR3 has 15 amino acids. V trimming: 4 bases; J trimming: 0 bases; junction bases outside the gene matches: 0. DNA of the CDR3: TGTGCCATCAGTGCGGGGGGCTCTGGGGCCAACGTCCTGACTTTC. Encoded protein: CAISAGGSGANVLTF.

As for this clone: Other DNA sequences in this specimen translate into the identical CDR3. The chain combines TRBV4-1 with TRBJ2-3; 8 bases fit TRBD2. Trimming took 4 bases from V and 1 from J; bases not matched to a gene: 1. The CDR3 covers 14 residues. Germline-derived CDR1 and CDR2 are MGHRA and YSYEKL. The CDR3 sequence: CASSPAGGTDTQYF. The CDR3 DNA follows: TGCGCCAGCAGCCCAGCGGGGGGCACAGATACGCAGTATTTT.

The DNA of the CDR3 is TGTGCCAGCAGTTCGATAGGGGGCCGGACTGAAGCTTTCTTT. Translated: CASSSIGGRTEAFF. The V call is TRBV27, the J call TRBJ1-1, with 7 bases lining up with TRBD1. The CDR3 covers 14 residues. Germline-derived CDR1 and CDR2 are MNHEY and SMNVEV (reference sequence). The ends lost 4 bases at V and 5 bases at J; junction bases unmatched: 7.

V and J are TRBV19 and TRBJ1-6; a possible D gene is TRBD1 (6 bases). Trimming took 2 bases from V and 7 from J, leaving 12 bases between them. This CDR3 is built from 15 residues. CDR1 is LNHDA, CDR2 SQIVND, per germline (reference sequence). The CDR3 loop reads CASSIHGQGNSPLHF. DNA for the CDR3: TGTGCCAGTAGTATACACGGGCAGGGGAATTCACCCCTCCACTTT.

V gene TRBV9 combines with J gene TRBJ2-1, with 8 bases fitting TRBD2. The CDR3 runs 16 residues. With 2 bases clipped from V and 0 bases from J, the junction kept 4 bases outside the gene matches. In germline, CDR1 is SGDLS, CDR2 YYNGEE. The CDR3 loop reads CASSVSGGSSYNEQFF. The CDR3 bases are TGTGCCAGCAGCGTGAGCGGGGGCAGCTCCTACAATGAGCAGTTCTTC.

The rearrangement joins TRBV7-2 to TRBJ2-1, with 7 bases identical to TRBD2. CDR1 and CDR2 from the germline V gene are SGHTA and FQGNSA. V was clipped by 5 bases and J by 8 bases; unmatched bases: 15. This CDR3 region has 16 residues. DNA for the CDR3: TGTGCCAGCAGCCTCTTCGCGGGGGTAGGTAGCGATGAGCAGTTCTTC. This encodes CASSLFAGVGSDEQFF.

CDR3 sequence: CALANSPGAGYTF. The CDR3 DNA reads as TGTGCCCTTGCGAATTCCCCCGGGGCTGGCTACACCTTC. The V and J genes are TRBV28 and TRBJ1-2; a possible D gene is TRBD1 (5 bases). Germline CDR1 is MDHEN and CDR2 is SYDVKM. Trimming pared 11 bases from V and 7 bases from J, leaving 20 bases between. The CDR3 loop spans 13 amino acids.

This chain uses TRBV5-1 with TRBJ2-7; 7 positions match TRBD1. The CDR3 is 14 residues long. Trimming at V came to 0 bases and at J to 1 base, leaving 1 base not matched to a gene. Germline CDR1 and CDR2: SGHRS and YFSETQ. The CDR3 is CASSLGDSSYEQYF. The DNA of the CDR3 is TGCGCCAGCAGCTTGGGGGACAGTTCCTACGAGCAGTACTTC.

CDR3 nucleotide sequence: TGTGCCAGCAGTCCTAGAATGGGGGTTTACAATGAGCAGTTCTTC. Translation: CASSPRMGVYNEQFF. The chain uses TRBV6-4 and TRBJ2-1; either TRBD1 or TRBD2 may fit D (5 bases each). This CDR3 spans 15 amino acids. Germline lookup yields CDR1 MRHNA and CDR2 SNTAGT. V lost 5 bases and J lost 4, with 15 bases in between.

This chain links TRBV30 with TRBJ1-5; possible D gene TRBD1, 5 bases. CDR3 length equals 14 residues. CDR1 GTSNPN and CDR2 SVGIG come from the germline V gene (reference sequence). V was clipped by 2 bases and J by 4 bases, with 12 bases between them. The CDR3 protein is CAWSRPGGNQPQHF. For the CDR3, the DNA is TGTGCCTGGAGTCGTCCGGGGGGGAATCAGCCCCAGCATTTT. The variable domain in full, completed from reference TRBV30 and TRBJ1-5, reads SQTIHQWPATLVQPVGSPLSLECTVEGTSNPNLYWYRQAAGRGLQLLFYSVGIGQISSEVPQNLSASRPQDRQFILSSKKLLLSDSGFYLCAWSRPGGNQPQHFGDGTRLSIL.

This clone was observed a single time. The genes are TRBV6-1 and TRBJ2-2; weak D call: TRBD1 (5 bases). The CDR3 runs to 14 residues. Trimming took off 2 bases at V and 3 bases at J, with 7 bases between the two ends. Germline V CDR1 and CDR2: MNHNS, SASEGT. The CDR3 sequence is CASSETGYTGELFF. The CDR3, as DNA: TGTGCCAGCAGTGAAACAGGCTACACCGGGGAGCTGTTTTTT.

The DNA for the CDR3 is TGTGCCAGCAGCCAACCTAAGGGGAAACAGTACTTC. It is translated as CASSQPKGKQYF. The V gene is TRBV14, the J gene TRBJ2-7, with a possible D match to TRBD1 (5 bases). V lost 2 bases, J lost 10 bases, and 12 bases lay in between. The CDR3 runs to 12 residues. Germline CDR1 and CDR2: SGHDN and FVKESK.

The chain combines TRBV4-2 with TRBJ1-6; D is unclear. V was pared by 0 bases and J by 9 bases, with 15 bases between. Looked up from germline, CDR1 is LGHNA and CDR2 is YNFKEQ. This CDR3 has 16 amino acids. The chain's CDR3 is CASSQDRAADFSPLHF. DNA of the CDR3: TGTGCCAGCAGCCAAGATCGGGCAGCGGACTTTTCACCCCTCCACTTT.

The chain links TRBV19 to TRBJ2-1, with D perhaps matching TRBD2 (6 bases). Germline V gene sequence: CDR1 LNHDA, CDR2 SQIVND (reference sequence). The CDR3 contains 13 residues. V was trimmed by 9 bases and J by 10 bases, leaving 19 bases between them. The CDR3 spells CASRRDGSGEQFF. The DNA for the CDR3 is TGTGCCAGCAGGCGCGACGGGAGTGGGGAGCAGTTCTTC. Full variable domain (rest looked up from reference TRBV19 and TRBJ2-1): DGGITQSPKYLFRKEGQNVTLSCEQNLNHDAMYWYRQDPGQGLRLIYYSQIVNDFQKGDIAEGYSVSREKKESFPLTVTSAQKNPTAFYLCASRRDGSGEQFFGPGTRLTVL.

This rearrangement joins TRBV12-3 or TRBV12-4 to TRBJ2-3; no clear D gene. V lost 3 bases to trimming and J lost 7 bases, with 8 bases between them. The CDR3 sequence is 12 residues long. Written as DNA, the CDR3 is TGTGCCAGCAGTTTCTCGGCGAATACGCAGTATTTT. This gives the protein CASSFSANTQYF.

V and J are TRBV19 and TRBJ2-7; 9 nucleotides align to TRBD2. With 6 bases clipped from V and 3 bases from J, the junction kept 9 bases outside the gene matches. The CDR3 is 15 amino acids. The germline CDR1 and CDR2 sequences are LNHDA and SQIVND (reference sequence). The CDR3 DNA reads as TGTGCCAGTAGGGAAACCAGCGGGGGGCACTACGAGCAGTACTTC. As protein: CASRETSGGHYEQYF.